This T cell receptor beta chain was captured in a study of T cell repertoires in cytomegalovirus infection. Study-level information: It can be stated that public TCR beta signatures indicated CMV infection as well as a matching HLA type. The study's findings and limits: Carriers of CMV plus the relevant HLA were identified by cumulative public TCR beta family frequency.

Notes on this clonotype: Its antigen is unidentified.

The CDR3 runs to 15 residues. With 4 bases removed from V and 5 bases from J, the gap between germline ends came to 17 bases. TCRdb reprocessed the reads with MiXCR, giving one entry per CDR3 protein. The sample has approximately 1,000,000 distinct CDR3 sequences; approximately 33% are singletons. The sample here was cultured CD8+ T cells from PBMCs, taken from culture after CMV antigen stimulation. The clonotype was recovered from a human donor in good health (CMV status not recorded). Some clones in this sample may be carry-over from other donors' samples. The V and J genes are TRBV12-3 or TRBV12-4 and TRBJ1-2, with D perhaps matching TRBD1 (5 bases). The CDR3 protein is CASSSHRMVTYGYTF. The CDR3 region has the DNA TGTGCCAGCAGTTCCCACAGGATGGTGACTTATGGCTACACCTTC.